One and the same sample provided the 6 T cell receptor beta chains below, sequenced in a study of blood T cell repertoires in COVID-19. Using immunoSEQ multiplex PCR, the repertoire was profiled, and TCRdb retains in-frame clones only, with some absent. The table includes around 270,000 clones, about 83% detected once. The sequenced sample consisted of peripheral blood. Every receptor here comes from a middle-aged woman who had recovered from COVID-19.

This chain links TRBV5-1 with TRBJ2-5, with D perhaps matching TRBD1 (6 bases). Germline CDR1 SGHRS, CDR2 YFSETQ. This CDR3 has 14 residues. The germline V and J ends were trimmed by 1 base and 5 bases, with 12 bases remaining between them. The CDR3 DNA follows: TGCGCCAGCAGCTTGTTTCCAGGGGTTGAGACCCAGTACTTC. This translates into CASSLFPGVETQYF. The whole variable domain, remainder taken from reference TRBV5-1 and TRBJ2-5, is KAGVTQTPRYLIKTRGQQVTLSCSPISGHRSVSWYQQTPGQGLQFLFEYFSETQRNKGNFPGRFSGRQFSNSRSEMNVSTLELGDSALYLCASSLFPGVETQYFGPGTRLLVL.

The rearrangement links TRBV5-4 to TRBJ1-1, with 9 bases fitting TRBD1. Germline CDR1 reads SGHNT; CDR2 reads YYREEE (reference sequence). Losses at the gene ends were 4 bases for V and 9 bases for J; bases not matched to a gene: 4. This CDR3 spans 12 amino acids. In DNA, the CDR3 is TGTGCCAGCAGCACAGGGACAGGGCAAGCTTTCTTT. As protein: CASSTGTGQAFF.

This clone was seen more than once but under ten times. The chain employs TRBV6-6 and TRBJ2-2; the match to TRBD2 covers 14 bases. CDR3 length: 17 amino acids. Germline V lookup: CDR1 MNHNY, CDR2 SVGAGI (reference sequence). Losses at the gene ends were 6 bases for V and 0 bases for J; bases not matched to a gene: 3. CDR3 DNA sequence: TGTGCCAGCAGACGACTAGCGGGGGGGTCGAACACCGGGGAGCTGTTTTTT. As protein: CASRRLAGGSNTGELFF.

The rearrangement joins TRBV18 to TRBJ1-1; weak D call: TRBD1 (6 bases). Trimming cost V 2 bases and J 9 bases, with 19 bases left between them. Germline V gene lookup returns CDR1 KGHSH and CDR2 LQKENI. This CDR3 comprises 15 residues. CDR3 amino acids: CASSPGSLRDTKAFF. The CDR3 bases are TGTGCCAGCTCACCAGGCAGCCTACGGGACACGAAAGCTTTCTTT.

The DNA of the CDR3 is TGCGCCAGCAGCCAACCCGGGACAGGGAGGACTGAAGCTTTCTTT. Its translation is CASSQPGTGRTEAFF. The chain is built from TRBV4-1 and TRBJ1-1; TRBD1 aligns across 9 bases. The junction had 6 bases not matched to a gene; V was cut back by 2 bases and J by 5 bases. This CDR3 region has 15 residues. Looked up from germline, CDR1 is MGHRA and CDR2 is YSYEKL.

This clone was counted once. The V gene is TRBV5-1, the J gene TRBJ1-3; D not certain. The CDR3 is 20 amino acids. The V end was cut by 2 bases, the J end by 0 bases, with 24 bases between. Germline assignment: CDR1 SGHRS and CDR2 YFSETQ. CDR3 residues: CASSFFATSGGGGSGNTIYF. The CDR3 DNA sequence: TGCGCCAGCAGCTTTTTCGCCACGAGCGGAGGTGGAGGCTCTGGAAACACCATATATTTT.